This T cell receptor (beta chain) was identified in a study of blood T cells in healthy people across ages. Whole-study context: Using template switching, researchers captured about one barcoded beta molecule for each two T cells.

Germline V gene sequence: CDR1 DFQATT, CDR2 SNEGSKA (reference sequence). The CDR3 length is 12 residues. PCR was performed a second time for about 7 to 12 cycles using a sample-barcoded 5' primer and a J-beta primer mix. Using its own MiXCR run on the 5' RACE reads, TCRdb lists one record per CDR3 protein. The sample holds 600,000 to 850,000 distinct CDR3 sequences; around 25% are singletons and the top ten take just under 9.5%. This clonotype was seen only a few times. This sample was shared with a second study, whose subject was T cells of mothers and their children.

Input material: blood. The rearrangement links TRBV20-1 to TRBJ2-5, with D possibly matching TRBD2 (6 bases). The J call is in doubt because the DNA end fits TRBJ2-1 better. The receptor comes from a boy between 5 and 17 years old in good health. The CDR3 bases are TGCAGTGCCCCCGGGACTTACAATGAGCAGTTCTTC. Residues: CSAPGTYNEQFF.